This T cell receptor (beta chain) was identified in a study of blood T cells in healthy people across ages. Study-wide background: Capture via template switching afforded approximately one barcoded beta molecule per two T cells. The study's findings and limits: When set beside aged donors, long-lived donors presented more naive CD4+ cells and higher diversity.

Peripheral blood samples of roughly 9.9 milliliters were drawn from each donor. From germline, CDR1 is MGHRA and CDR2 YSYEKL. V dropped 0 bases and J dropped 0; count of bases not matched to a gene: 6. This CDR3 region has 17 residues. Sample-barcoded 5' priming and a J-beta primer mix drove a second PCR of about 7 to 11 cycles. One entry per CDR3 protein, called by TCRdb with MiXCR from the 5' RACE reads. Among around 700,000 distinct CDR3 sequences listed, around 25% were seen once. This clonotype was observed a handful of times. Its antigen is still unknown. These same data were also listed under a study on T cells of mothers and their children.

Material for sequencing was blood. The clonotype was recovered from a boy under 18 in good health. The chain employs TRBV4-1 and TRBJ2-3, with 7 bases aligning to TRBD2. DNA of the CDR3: TGCGCCAGCAGCCAAGAACCGGTACTAGCGAGCACAGATACGCAGTATTTT. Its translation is CASSQEPVLASTDTQYF.